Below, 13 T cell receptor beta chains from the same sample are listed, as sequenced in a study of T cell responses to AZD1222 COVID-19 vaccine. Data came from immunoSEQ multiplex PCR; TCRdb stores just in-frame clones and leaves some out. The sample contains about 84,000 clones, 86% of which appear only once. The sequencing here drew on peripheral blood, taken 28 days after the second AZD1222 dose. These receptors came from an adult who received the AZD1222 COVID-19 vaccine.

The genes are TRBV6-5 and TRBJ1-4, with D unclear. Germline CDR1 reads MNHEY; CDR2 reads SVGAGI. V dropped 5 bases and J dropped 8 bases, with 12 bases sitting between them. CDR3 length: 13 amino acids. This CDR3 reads CASSPPAREKLFF. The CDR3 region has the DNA TGTGCCAGCAGTCCCCCGGCGAGGGAAAAACTGTTTTTT.

The CDR3 here is CASSYGGVNYGYTF. DNA of the CDR3: TGTGCCAGCAGTTACGGGGGCGTTAACTATGGCTACACCTTC. The rearrangement links TRBV6-5 to TRBJ1-2, with D possibly matching TRBD1 (6 bases). Per the germline V gene, CDR1 is MNHEY and CDR2 is SVGAGI. V was pared by 2 bases and J by 1 base, with 8 bases between. The CDR3 is made up of 14 amino acids.

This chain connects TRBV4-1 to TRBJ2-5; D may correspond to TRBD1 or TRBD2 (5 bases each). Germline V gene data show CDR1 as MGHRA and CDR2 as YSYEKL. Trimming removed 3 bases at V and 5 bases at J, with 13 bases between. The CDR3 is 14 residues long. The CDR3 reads CASSQGTAPETQYF. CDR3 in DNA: TGCGCCAGCAGCCAGGGGACCGCGCCCGAGACCCAGTACTTC.

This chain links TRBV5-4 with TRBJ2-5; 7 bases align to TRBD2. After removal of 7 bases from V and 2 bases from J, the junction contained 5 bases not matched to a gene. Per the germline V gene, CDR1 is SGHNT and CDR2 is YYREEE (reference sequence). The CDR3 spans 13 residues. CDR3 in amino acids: CASGVGGQETQYF. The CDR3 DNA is TGTGCCAGCGGAGTCGGGGGGCAAGAGACCCAGTACTTC.

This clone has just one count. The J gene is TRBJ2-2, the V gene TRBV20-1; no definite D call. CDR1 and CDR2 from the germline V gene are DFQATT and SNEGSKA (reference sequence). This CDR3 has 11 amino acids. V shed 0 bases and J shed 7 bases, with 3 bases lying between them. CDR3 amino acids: CSARDGGELFF. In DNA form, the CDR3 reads TGCAGTGCTAGAGATGGCGGGGAGCTGTTTTTT.

This CDR3 reads CASSPPRSGNSPLHF. The CDR3 DNA reads TGTGCCAGCAGCCCCCCCCGTTCGGGGAATTCACCCCTCCACTTT. J is TRBJ1-6 and V is TRBV7-9; D remains ambiguous. The CDR3 is 15 amino acids. Trimming took 5 bases from V and 7 from J, leaving 15 bases between them. From germline, CDR1 is SEHNR and CDR2 FQNEAQ (reference sequence).

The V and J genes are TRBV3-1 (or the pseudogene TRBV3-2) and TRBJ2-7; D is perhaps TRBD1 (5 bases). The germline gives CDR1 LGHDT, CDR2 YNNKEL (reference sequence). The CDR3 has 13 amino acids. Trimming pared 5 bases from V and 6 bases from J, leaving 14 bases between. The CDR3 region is CASSFAGIGEQYF. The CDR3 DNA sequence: TGTGCCAGCAGCTTCGCAGGGATAGGCGAGCAGTACTTC.

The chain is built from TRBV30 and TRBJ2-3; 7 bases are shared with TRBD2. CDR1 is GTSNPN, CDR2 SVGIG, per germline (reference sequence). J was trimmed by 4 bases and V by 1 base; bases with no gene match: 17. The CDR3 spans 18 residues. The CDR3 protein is CAWSGRASGHRGPDTQYF. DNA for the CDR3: TGTGCCTGGAGTGGGAGGGCTAGCGGACATCGGGGCCCAGATACGCAGTATTTT.

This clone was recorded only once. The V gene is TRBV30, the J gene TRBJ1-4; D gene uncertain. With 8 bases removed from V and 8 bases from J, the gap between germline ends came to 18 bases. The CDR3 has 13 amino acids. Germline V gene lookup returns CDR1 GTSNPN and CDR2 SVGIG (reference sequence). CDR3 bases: TGTGCCGGGGTGGAAACTAAAGGGGAAAAACTGTTTTTT. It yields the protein CAGVETKGEKLFF.

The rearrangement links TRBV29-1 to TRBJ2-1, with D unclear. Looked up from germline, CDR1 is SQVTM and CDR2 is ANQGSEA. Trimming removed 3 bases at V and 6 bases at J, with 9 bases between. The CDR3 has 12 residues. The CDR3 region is CSVEAQSNEQFF. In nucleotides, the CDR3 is TGCAGCGTTGAGGCCCAGAGCAATGAGCAGTTCTTC.

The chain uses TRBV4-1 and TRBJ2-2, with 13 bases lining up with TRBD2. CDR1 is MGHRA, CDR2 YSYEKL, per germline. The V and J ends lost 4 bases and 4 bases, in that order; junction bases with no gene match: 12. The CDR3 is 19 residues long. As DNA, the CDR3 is TGCGCCAGCAGCCTACGGACTAGCGGGGGTCTAGGGGGCACCGGGGAGCTGTTTTTT. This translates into CASSLRTSGGLGGTGELFF.

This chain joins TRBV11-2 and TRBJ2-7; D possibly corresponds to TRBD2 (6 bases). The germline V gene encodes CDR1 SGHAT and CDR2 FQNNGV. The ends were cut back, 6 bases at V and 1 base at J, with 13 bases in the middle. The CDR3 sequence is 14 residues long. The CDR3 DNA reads TGTGCCAGCAGTTTGGAGGGTCCTTCCTACGAGCAGTACTTC. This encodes CASSLEGPSYEQYF.

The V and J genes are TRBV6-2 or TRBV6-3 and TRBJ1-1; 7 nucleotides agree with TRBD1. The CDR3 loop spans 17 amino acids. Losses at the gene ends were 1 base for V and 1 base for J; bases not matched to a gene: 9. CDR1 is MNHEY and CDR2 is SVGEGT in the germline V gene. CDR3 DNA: TGTGCCAGCAGTTACTTTGAGGGGGCAAGCCAGAACACTGAAGCTTTCTTT. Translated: CASSYFEGASQNTEAFF.